Below, 21 T cell receptor beta chains from the same sample are listed, as sequenced in a study of T cells after yellow fever vaccination. TCRdb passed the 5' RACE reads through MiXCR, listing each CDR3 protein once. The table lists 300,000 to 450,000 distinct CDR3 sequences, 6.2% of them singletons, with over 14% in the top ten. The sequences come from PBMCs, collected 5 days after the yellow fever booster vaccination. These receptors all stem from a young man who received the YFV17D yellow fever vaccine.

This clonotype was counted between two and nine times. The rearrangement links TRBV5-1 to TRBJ2-4; possibly TRBD2 for D (6 bases). Germline V gene lookup returns CDR1 SGHRS and CDR2 YFSETQ. The V end lost 2 bases, the J end lost 5 bases, and 11 bases lay between the germline ends. The CDR3 has 14 residues. The CDR3 is CASSLAGFENIQYF. CDR3 coding DNA: TGCGCCAGCAGCTTAGCGGGTTTCGAAAACATTCAGTACTTC.

Many counts were recorded for this clonotype. V and J are TRBV7-2 and TRBJ2-7; TRBD2 agrees at 13 bases. Germline-derived CDR1 and CDR2 are SGHTA and FQGNSA. The CDR3 covers 17 residues. V was pared by 5 bases and J by 7 bases, with 14 bases of the junction left unmatched. The CDR3 bases are TGTGCCAGCAGCAACCCCTGGACTAGCGGGAGAGTGGGGGAGCAGTACTTC. As protein: CASSNPWTSGRVGEQYF.

This clonotype has ten or more counts. The chain recombines TRBV10-3 with TRBJ2-7, with 11 bases fitting TRBD2. Germline CDR1 and CDR2: ENHRY and SYGVKD. Trimming cost V 10 bases and J 4 bases; bases outside gene matches: 12. The CDR3 has 15 amino acids. CDR3 in amino acids: CATAGTSGDEYEQYF. In DNA form, the CDR3 reads TGTGCCACCGCCGGGACTAGCGGAGACGAATACGAGCAGTACTTC.

In its sample, this clonotype was seen many times. The chain is built from TRBV27 and TRBJ2-1, with D unclear. The germline V gene has CDR1 MNHEY and CDR2 SMNVEV (reference sequence). V gave up 3 bases and J gave up 6 bases, with 9 bases separating them. This CDR3 has 13 amino acids. The CDR3 region is CASSFYRFNEQFF. The DNA for the CDR3 is TGTGCCAGCAGTTTCTACCGTTTCAATGAGCAGTTCTTC.

The rearrangement joins TRBV7-2 to TRBJ2-1; D possibly corresponds to TRBD2 (7 bases). The CDR3 is 19 residues long. Trimming left V 0 bases short and J 1 base short, with 19 bases between. Germline CDR1 reads SGHTA; CDR2 reads FQGNSA. CDR3 amino acids: CASSLAGASGALSYNEQFF. CDR3 DNA sequence: TGTGCCAGCAGCTTAGCGGGGGCTAGCGGAGCCCTTTCCTACAATGAGCAGTTCTTC.

The J gene is TRBJ1-1, the V gene TRBV7-9; 7 bases are shared with TRBD1. The CDR3 runs 15 residues. CDR1 and CDR2 (germline): SEHNR, FQNEAQ (reference sequence). J lost 4 bases, V lost 0 bases, and 5 bases had no gene match. CDR3 sequence: CASSLAQGSFTEAFF. The CDR3 DNA follows: TGTGCCAGCAGCTTAGCACAGGGGAGTTTCACTGAAGCTTTCTTT.

This clonotype was observed many times. This chain links TRBV12-3 or TRBV12-4 with TRBJ2-7; 9 bases match TRBD2. V lost 6 bases to trimming and J lost 4 bases; unmatched junction nucleotides: 4. The CDR3 spans 13 residues. The CDR3 is CASRSSGDYEQYF. DNA for the CDR3: TGTGCCAGCAGATCTAGCGGGGATTACGAGCAGTACTTC.

The sample holds many counts of this clonotype. V usage is TRBV10-2 and J usage is TRBJ1-5; 7 bases fit TRBD1. Germline CDR1 reads WSHSY; CDR2 reads SAAADI. There are 13 residues in the CDR3. The trim removed 7 bases at V and 1 base at J, leaving 1 base unmatched. CDR3 DNA: TGCGCCAGCAAGGGACAGAGCAATCAGCCCCAGCATTTT. This encodes CASKGQSNQPQHF.

The rearrangement uses TRBV7-8 and TRBJ2-7; D is unclear. The CDR3 loop spans 13 amino acids. Trimming left V 6 bases short and J 1 base short, with 10 bases between. Germline V CDR1 and CDR2: SGHVS, FQNEAQ. The CDR3 region has the DNA TGTGCCAGCAGAAACGACGGTTCCTACGAGCAGTACTTC. Protein sequence: CASRNDGSYEQYF.

This clonotype was counted at least ten times. The gene calls are TRBV6-2 or TRBV6-3 and TRBJ2-3, with D unclear. In germline, CDR1 is MNHEY, CDR2 SVGEGT. The ends were cut back, 2 bases at V and 3 bases at J, with 3 bases in the middle. The CDR3 is 12 amino acids. The CDR3 spells CASSYGTDTQYF. CDR3 in DNA: TGTGCCAGCAGTTACGGGACAGATACGCAGTATTTT.

This clonotype was seen repeatedly, ten times or more. V and J are TRBV7-8 and TRBJ2-5; D is possibly TRBD2 (6 bases). Per the germline V gene, CDR1 is SGHVS and CDR2 is FQNEAQ. V lost 5 bases and J lost 3, with 13 bases in between. CDR3 length: 14 residues. The CDR3 reads CASSPSQREETQYF. The DNA of the CDR3 is TGTGCCAGCAGCCCCTCCCAGCGGGAAGAGACCCAGTACTTC.

This clonotype was counted only a few times. V gene TRBV9 combines with J gene TRBJ2-1; 9 bases map to TRBD2. Trimming removed 4 bases from V and 10 bases from J; junction bases left unmatched: 15. CDR1 and CDR2 from the germline V gene are SGDLS and YYNGEE. The CDR3 spans 16 residues. CDR3 in amino acids: CASSPRLAGWSEEQFF. DNA for the CDR3: TGTGCCAGCAGCCCCCGTCTAGCGGGATGGTCGGAAGAGCAGTTCTTC.

In its sample, this clonotype was seen a few times. This rearrangement joins TRBV20-1 to TRBJ2-7, with a possible D match to TRBD2 (6 bases). V was trimmed by 6 bases and J by 7 bases, leaving 19 bases between them. Germline V gene lookup returns CDR1 DFQATT and CDR2 SNEGSKA (reference sequence). This CDR3 comprises 13 residues. CDR3 in amino acids: CSAGPSEGREQYF. The CDR3 region has the DNA TGCAGTGCGGGGCCGAGTGAAGGGAGGGAGCAGTACTTC.

This clonotype was observed many times. This chain uses TRBV7-2 with TRBJ2-3, with unresolved D. There are 14 residues in the CDR3. The V end was cut by 6 bases, the J end by 4 bases, with 14 bases between. From germline, CDR1 is SGHTA and CDR2 FQGNSA. CDR3 in DNA: TGTGCCAGCAGTTTTTCTCAAGGATCAGATACGCAGTATTTT. The encoded protein is CASSFSQGSDTQYF.

This clonotype occurred a few times. V usage is TRBV12-3 or TRBV12-4 and J usage is TRBJ1-4, with TRBD1 identical over 7 bases. This CDR3 is built from 15 residues. The junction had 8 bases not matched to a gene; V was cut back by 2 bases and J by 8 bases. The CDR3 DNA sequence: TGTGCCAGCAGTTTAAGAACAGGGGTAGACGAAAAACTGTTTTTT. It codes for CASSLRTGVDEKLFF.

The genes are TRBV6-1 and TRBJ1-2; D gene ambiguous. The CDR3 length is 14 residues. Germline V CDR1 and CDR2: MNHNS, SASEGT. Deletions cut 5 bases from V and 8 bases from J, with 18 bases between. This CDR3 is CASSPTTTSGGYTF. In nucleotides, the CDR3 is TGTGCCAGCAGTCCAACGACCACCTCGGGCGGCTACACCTTC.

The chain combines TRBV4-3 with TRBJ1-4; D may be TRBD1 (5 bases). The ends were cut back, 0 bases at V and 7 bases at J, with 18 bases in the middle. In germline, CDR1 is LGHNA, CDR2 YSLEER. This CDR3 has 17 residues. CDR3 sequence reads: CASSQDYPVPGGEKLFF. CDR3 nucleotide sequence: TGCGCCAGCAGCCAAGATTACCCGGTCCCCGGGGGTGAAAAACTGTTTTTT.

In this sample, this clonotype turned up a few times. Here the CDR3 DNA reads TGTGCCAGCAGTTCCCCGACAGGACGCTACACCTTC. This gives the protein CASSSPTGRYTF. The rearrangement joins TRBV6-5 to TRBJ1-2; weak D call: TRBD1 (6 bases). CDR1 and CDR2 (germline): MNHEY, SVGAGI. The CDR3 has 12 amino acids. V was pared by 4 bases and J by 9 bases, with 12 bases between.

This clonotype was observed a few times. The chain recombines TRBV20-1 with TRBJ1-2; 7 bases are a match to TRBD1. V lost 6 bases to trimming and J lost 7 bases; unmatched junction nucleotides: 8. This CDR3 contains 12 residues. Germline values: CDR1 DFQATT, CDR2 SNEGSKA (reference sequence). CDR3 loop: CSADRDGGGYTF. DNA for the CDR3: TGCAGTGCCGACAGGGATGGTGGTGGCTACACCTTC.

The chain joins TRBV19 to TRBJ2-3, with TRBD1 matching over 7 bases. The ends lost 4 bases at V and 3 bases at J; junction bases unmatched: 4. The length of the CDR3 is 14 residues. Germline V gene data show CDR1 as LNHDA and CDR2 as SQIVND (reference sequence). The CDR3 bases are TGTGCCAGTAGTAGGCAGGGGGAAACAGATACGCAGTATTTT. Protein: CASSRQGETDTQYF.

The genes are TRBV7-2 and TRBJ2-5, with TRBD2 matching over 7 bases. Germline CDR1 is SGHTA and CDR2 is FQGNSA. The CDR3 has 17 residues. V shed 5 bases and J 4 bases; nucleotides not matched to a gene: 16. As DNA, the CDR3 is TGTGCCAGCAGCCGCTTCGGGCGGGAGTCGGTGAGAGAGACCCAGTACTTC. Translated: CASSRFGRESVRETQYF.